This T cell receptor beta chain appears in the sequencing data of a study of shared clonotypes between healthy human individuals. V lost 5 bases and J 2 bases, leaving 15 bases between the germline ends. The CDR3 runs to 15 residues. The germline V gene encodes CDR1 SGHRS and CDR2 YFSETQ. In the authors' methods: ImmunoSEQ sequences covered only the junction and lacked quality scores; filtering therefore differed. Repertoires were generated with immunoSEQ multiplex PCR, while TCRdb's copy carries only in-frame clones and drops some. V, J and clone size reflect that table, while D and trimming were determined from the DNA. The table shows about 990,000 clones, with around 78% occurring only once.

The sequencing input was memory CD4+ T cells from PBMCs. Subset noted: CD45RA-negative fraction. This TCR derives from a man between 18 and 29 years old in good health. Some clones in this sample may be carry-over from other donors' samples. The V gene is TRBV5-1, the J gene TRBJ2-3; D tentatively fits TRBD1 or TRBD2 (5 bases each). CDR3 sequence: CASRVWDQSTDTQYF. CDR3 in DNA: TGCGCCAGCAGAGTTTGGGACCAATCCACAGATACGCAGTATTTT.